This TCR beta chain was captured in a study of tumor and adjacent non-tumor tissue in lung cancer. Turning to the study itself: The patients, 10 to 11 men and roughly 5 women, were about 30 to 85 with stage I to III disease.

RNA was extracted from bulk tissue without any cell sorting. Regarding this clonotype: Its antigen is undetermined.

Overall study results and limits: Tumor tissue had significantly higher TCR diversity than normal lung. Shorter survival was associated with higher TCR diversity in tumors. Tumor repertoires had a smaller top 100 clone share than normal lung.

The library came from three nested PCR rounds adapted from ARM-PCR protocols. MiXCR was run by TCRdb on the multiplex PCR reads, yielding one entry per CDR3 protein. The sample includes approximately 71,000 distinct CDR3 sequences, roughly 60% of them seen just once. The germline gives CDR1 SGHAT, CDR2 FQNNGV. The V gene lost 9 bases and the J gene lost 0 bases, with 14 bases spanning the gap. This CDR3 has 14 amino acids. The genes are TRBV11-2 and TRBJ1-1; D unresolved. Sequenced input: lung tumor tissue. The sequence was obtained from a man aged 45-60 years with non-small cell lung cancer. The CDR3 coding sequence is TGTGCCAGATCGGATTCCCTCTTGAACACTGAAGCTTTCTTT. Encoded protein: CARSDSLLNTEAFF.